This TCR beta chain was found in a study of T cells in Graves' hyperthyroidism and ophthalmopathy. Study as a whole: Peripheral blood was secured at the point of initial diagnosis, before any treatment.

This CDR3 comprises 16 residues. Between the trimmed V and J ends, which lost 1 base and 6 bases, there was a span of 16 bases. The V gene's germline CDR1 is SGHAT and CDR2 FQNNGV. RNA transcripts gave rise to amplified TCR beta CDR3 regions. Researchers ran a first-round RT-PCR on the TCR CDR3 using the HTBI primer set. A single record per CDR3 protein comes from TCRdb applying MiXCR to the multiplex PCR reads. The profile covers 490,000 or so distinct CDR3 sequences, with just under 20% appearing a single time and approximately 48% taken by the ten largest. Cells are PBMCs isolated from roughly 10 ml of fresh blood. General study findings and limits: Most clonotypes that expanded in the thyroid above 0.001 also showed up in blood.

This clonotype was picked up a small number of times. Its antigen is unidentified. This clonotype was obtained from a man aged 40-49 years with Graves' ophthalmopathy. The chain carries TRBV11-2 and TRBJ2-4; D call uncertain. The sample was blood. The CDR3 sequence: CASSLGDRSPANIQYF. The CDR3 DNA reads TGTGCCAGCAGCTTAGGAGACCGGAGTCCCGCAAACATTCAGTACTTC.